This TCR beta chain is drawn from a study of T-cell memory formation after mild COVID-19. This clonotype turned up a few times. This CDR3 has 13 amino acids. Germline V gives CDR1 LGHNA, CDR2 YSLEER. The V end was cut by 3 bases, the J end by 3 bases, with 8 bases between. MiXCR, run by TCRdb on the 5' RACE reads, gives a single entry per CDR3 protein. The sample includes 550,000 to 650,000 distinct CDR3 sequences, 15% to 20% of them seen just once. This TCR derives from an adult woman who had mild COVID-19 (a few samples of this study predate the infection). Cell type and time point are not known. The chain recombines TRBV4-3 with TRBJ2-5; D is uncertain. The sequencing sample was made of PBMCs or a T cell subset sorted from them (not recorded which). In DNA, the CDR3 is TGCGCCAGCAGCCATGGACGGAAAGAGACCCAGTACTTC. Protein: CASSHGRKETQYF.